The present TCR beta chain was sequenced within a study of beta chain features in type 1 diabetes. Expressed TCRB transcripts were sequenced because the entire RNA isolate underwent reverse transcription. Assay: immunoSEQ multiplex PCR; the TCRdb copy retains only in-frame clones and omits some. The sample has about half a million clones, around 10% seen once. Per the germline V gene, CDR1 is LGHNA and CDR2 is YNFKEQ. Trimming pared 2 bases from V and 1 base from J, leaving 2 bases between. This CDR3 has 12 residues. The genes are TRBV4-2 and TRBJ1-1, with D unresolved. This TCR came from a young woman in good health. Sequenced: naive CD4+ T cells from blood. CDR3 sequence: CASSQRNTEAFF. CDR3 sequence (DNA): TGTGCCAGCAGCCAACGGAACACTGAAGCTTTCTTT.